This entry describes one T cell receptor (beta chain). Trimming took 11 bases from V and 7 from J; bases not matched to a gene: 17. The CDR3 has 15 residues. Germline V gives CDR1 MNHEY, CDR2 SMNVEV (reference sequence). One entry per CDR3 protein results from TCRdb running MiXCR on the RT-PCR reads. The data show about 410,000 distinct CDR3 sequences, approximately 16% seen once. The sample belongs to a study of patients and donors after allogeneic stem cell transplantation. The chain carries TRBV27 and TRBJ1-2; 9 bases line up with TRBD1. This receptor was identified in a human donor who was either an allogeneic HSCT recipient or a stem cell or donor lymphocyte infusion donor (not recorded which). It is not recorded whose cells these are; they may come from a transplant donor. The sample taken for sequencing was blood, either unsorted or a sorted T cell fraction (not recorded which). In nucleotides, the CDR3 is TGTGCCTCAAGAGGGACAGGGAAATGGTTAGGTGGCTACACCTTC. Its translation is CASRGTGKWLGGYTF.